The T cell receptor (beta chain) described here comes from a study of OX40 agonist ivuxolimab in advanced cancers. The overall study: Dosing consisted of intravenous ivuxolimab at 0.01 to 10 mg/kg every 2 weeks.

Using immunoSEQ multiplex PCR, the repertoire was profiled, and TCRdb retains in-frame clones only, with some absent. The table records tens of thousands of clones, around 84% of them present only once. Germline assignment: CDR1 LGHNT and CDR2 FRNRAP. The germline V and J ends were trimmed by 5 bases and 8 bases, with 7 bases remaining between them. The CDR3 is 11 residues long. This clonotype was obtained from an adult with an advanced solid tumor such as melanoma, head and neck, liver or kidney cancer. The V call is TRBV12-5, the J call TRBJ1-5; D is unresolved. The sequencing here drew on CD4+ or CD8+ T cells sorted from blood, taken in a trial of the OX40 agonist ivuxolimab. This chain's CDR3 is CASGPLEPQHF. The CDR3 coding sequence is TGTGCTAGTGGTCCCCTGGAGCCCCAGCATTTT.